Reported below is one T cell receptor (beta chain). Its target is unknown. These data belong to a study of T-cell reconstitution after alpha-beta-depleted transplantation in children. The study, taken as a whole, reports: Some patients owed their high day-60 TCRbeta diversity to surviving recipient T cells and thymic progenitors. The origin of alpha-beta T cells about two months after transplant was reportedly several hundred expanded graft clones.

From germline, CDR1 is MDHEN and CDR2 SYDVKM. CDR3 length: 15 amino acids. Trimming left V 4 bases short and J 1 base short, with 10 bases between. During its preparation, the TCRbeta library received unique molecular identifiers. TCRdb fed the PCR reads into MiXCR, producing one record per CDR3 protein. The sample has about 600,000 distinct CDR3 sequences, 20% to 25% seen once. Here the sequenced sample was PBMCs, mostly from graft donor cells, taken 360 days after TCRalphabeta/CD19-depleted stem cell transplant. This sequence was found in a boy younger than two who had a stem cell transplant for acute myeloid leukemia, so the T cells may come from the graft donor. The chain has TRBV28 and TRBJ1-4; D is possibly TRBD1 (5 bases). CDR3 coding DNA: TGTGCCAGCAGTTATCCAGGGCTAACTAATGAAAAACTGTTTTTT. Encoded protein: CASSYPGLTNEKLFF.